This T cell receptor (beta chain) originates from a study of response to subunit inactivated influenza vaccine. In germline, CDR1 is LGHNA, CDR2 YNFKEQ. V was shortened by 1 base and J by 4 bases, with 6 bases between the two germline ends. The CDR3 spans 13 residues. MiXCR, run by TCRdb on the RT-PCR reads, gives a single entry per CDR3 protein. This table holds hundreds of thousands of distinct CDR3 sequences, about 10% found once. This clonotype was detected many times. This sample also belongs to another study, concerning T cells expressing NK-cell markers. That report notes: The cDNA for TCR beta came from 5'RACE template switching with UMIs.

Source: PBMCs from blood, taken on the day of vaccination. V is TRBV4-2 and J is TRBJ2-3, with D hard to call. The clonotype comes from a man in his fifties or sixties who received an inactivated influenza vaccine. The CDR3 protein is CASSQVPSDTQYF. Written as DNA, the CDR3 is TGTGCCAGCAGCCAAGTTCCCTCAGATACGCAGTATTTT.